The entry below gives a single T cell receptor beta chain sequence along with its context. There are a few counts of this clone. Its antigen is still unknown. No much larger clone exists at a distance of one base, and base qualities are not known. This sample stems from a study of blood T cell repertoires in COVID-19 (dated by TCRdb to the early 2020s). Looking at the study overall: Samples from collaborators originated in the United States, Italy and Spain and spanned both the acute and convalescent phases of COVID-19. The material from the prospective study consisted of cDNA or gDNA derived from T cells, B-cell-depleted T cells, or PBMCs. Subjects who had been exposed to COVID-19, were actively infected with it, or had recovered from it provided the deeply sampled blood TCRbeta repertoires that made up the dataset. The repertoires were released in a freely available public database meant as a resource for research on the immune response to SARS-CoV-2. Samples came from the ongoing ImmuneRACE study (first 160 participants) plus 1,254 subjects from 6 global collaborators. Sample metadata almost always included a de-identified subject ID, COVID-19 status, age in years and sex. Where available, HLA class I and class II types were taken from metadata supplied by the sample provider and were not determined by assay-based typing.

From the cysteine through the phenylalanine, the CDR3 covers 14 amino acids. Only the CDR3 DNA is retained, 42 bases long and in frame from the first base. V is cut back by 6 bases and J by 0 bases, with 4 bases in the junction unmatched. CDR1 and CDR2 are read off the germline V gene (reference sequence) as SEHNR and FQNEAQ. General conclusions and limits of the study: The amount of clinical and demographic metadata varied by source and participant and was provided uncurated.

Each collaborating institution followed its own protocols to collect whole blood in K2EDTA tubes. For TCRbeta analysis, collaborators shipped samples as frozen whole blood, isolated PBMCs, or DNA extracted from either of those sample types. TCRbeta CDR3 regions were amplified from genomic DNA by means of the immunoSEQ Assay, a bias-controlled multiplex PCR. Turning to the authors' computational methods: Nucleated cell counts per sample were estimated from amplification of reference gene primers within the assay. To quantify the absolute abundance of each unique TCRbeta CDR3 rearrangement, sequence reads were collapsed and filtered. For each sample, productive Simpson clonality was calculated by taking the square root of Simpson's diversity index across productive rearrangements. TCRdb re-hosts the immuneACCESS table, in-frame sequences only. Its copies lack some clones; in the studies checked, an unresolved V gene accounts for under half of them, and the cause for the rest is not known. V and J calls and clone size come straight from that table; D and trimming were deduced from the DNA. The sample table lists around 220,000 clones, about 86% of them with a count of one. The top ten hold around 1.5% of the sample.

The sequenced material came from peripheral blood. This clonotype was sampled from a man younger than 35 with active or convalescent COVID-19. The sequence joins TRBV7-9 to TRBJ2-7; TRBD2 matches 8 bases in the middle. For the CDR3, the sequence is CASRLSGSSYEQYF. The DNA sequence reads TGTGCCAGCAGACTGAGCGGGAGCTCCTACGAGCAGTACTTC. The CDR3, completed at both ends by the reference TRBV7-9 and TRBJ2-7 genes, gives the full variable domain DTGVSQNPRHKITKRGQNVTFRCDPISEHNRLYWYRQTLGQGPEFLTYFQNEAQLEKSRLLSDRFSAERPKGSFSTLEIQRTEQGDSAMYLCASRLSGSSYEQYFGPGTRLTVT.